Sequencing of this T cell receptor beta chain was carried out in a study of tumor-infiltrating lymphocytes in primary liver carcinoma. Study findings and constraints: With p = 0.039, the top-250-clone fraction in tumors significantly exceeded that in blood.

Germline values: CDR1 SGHAT, CDR2 FQNNGV. The CDR3 loop spans 11 amino acids. They got blood RNA out of unsorted whole blood and also pulled out germline DNA. The researchers drew roughly 3.8 milliliters of peripheral blood before surgery. A constant-region primer primed TCR beta cDNA synthesis from 400 to 550 ng of total RNA. Three rounds of nested multiplex PCR with slightly modified ARM-PCR produced TCR beta libraries. With TRBV1-TRBV30 forward primers and a C-beta reverse primer, the first two PCR rounds were run for around 11 cycles each. TCRdb called the multiplex PCR reads again in MiXCR, with one record for every CDR3 protein. The data show over 250,000 distinct CDR3 sequences, with almost 60% seen just once and 15% to 20% held by the top ten. A note on this clonotype: No antigen is known for it. This CDR3 fails to terminate in the conserved phenylalanine or tryptophan, so it likely reflects a read error.

The source material was peripheral blood. This TCR was sampled from a woman in her 30s with primary liver carcinoma and hepatitis B virus infection. This rearrangement joins TRBV11-2 to TRBJ2-5; D unclear. This chain's CDR3 is CASNLVETQYL. Written as DNA, the CDR3 is TGTGCCAGCAACTTAGTAGAGACCCAGTACCTC.